This TCR beta chain was recovered during a study of blood T cell repertoires in COVID-19. Study overall: COVID-19 samples, acute and convalescent, were from the United States, Italy and Spain. The cDNA or gDNA used as material had been derived from T cells, B-cell-depleted T cells, or PBMCs.

CDR1 and CDR2 (germline): SGHRS, YFSETQ. The CDR3 covers 16 residues. V gave up 1 base and J gave up 0 bases; unmatched junction bases: 6. As handled by the study authors: Quantification of nucleated cells was approximated via reference gene primer amplification. Using immunoSEQ multiplex PCR, the repertoire was profiled, and TCRdb retains in-frame clones only, with some absent. The DNA was the basis for D and trimming; V, J and clone size are from that table. Of 30,000 to 40,000 clones listed, 80% to 90% are singletons. The chain combines TRBV5-1 with TRBJ1-1; 7 nucleotides match TRBD1. The sequenced sample was peripheral blood. This TCR derives from a woman aged 80 or older with active or convalescent COVID-19. Written as DNA, the CDR3 is TGCGCCAGCAGCTTGAGGCCAGGGGGACTGAACACTGAAGCTTTCTTT. It codes for CASSLRPGGLNTEAFF. Full variable domain (remainder filled in from reference TRBV5-1 and TRBJ1-1): KAGVTQTPRYLIKTRGQQVTLSCSPISGHRSVSWYQQTPGQGLQFLFEYFSETQRNKGNFPGRFSGRQFSNSRSEMNVSTLELGDSALYLCASSLRPGGLNTEAFFGQGTRLTVV.